The clone carrying this T cell receptor beta chain occurred a few times. Its specificity is not known. The sample comes from a study of T cells in Graves' hyperthyroidism and ophthalmopathy. Findings and caveats of the study: Within blood appeared most thyroid clonotypes that had expanded above 0.001. In the analysis, a 13 V-J model separated ophthalmopathy from stable hyperthyroidism.

Reasons for excluding patients were uncontrolled infection, other autoimmune disease, pregnancy or lactation. The study based diagnoses on clinical symptoms, serum thyroxine and TRAb, thyroid ultrasound and orbital computed tomography. Germline values: CDR1 SEHNR, CDR2 FQNEAQ (reference sequence). V lost 1 base and J lost 0; bases outside the gene matches: 6. This CDR3 is built from 16 residues. TCR beta CDR3 regions were amplified from RNA. HTBI primers were used for first-round RT-PCR of the TCR CDR3. TCRdb fed the multiplex PCR reads into MiXCR, producing one record per CDR3 protein. This sample has 390,000 or so distinct CDR3 sequences, with roughly 14% found just once.

This sequence was found in a man younger than 35 with Graves' ophthalmopathy. The chain is built from TRBV7-9 and TRBJ2-7; 7 nucleotides match TRBD1. The specimen sequenced was blood. CDR3 residues: CASSLGLRDSSYEQYF. CDR3 coding DNA: TGTGCCAGCAGCTTAGGGCTACGGGACAGCTCCTACGAGCAGTACTTC.